The sample holds a few counts of the clone carrying this TCR beta chain. What it binds is not known. The sample belongs to a study of cytomegalovirus exposure and HLA in healthy donors. About the research overall: Researchers previously reported finding roughly 120 million unique TCR beta sequences from roughly 170 million T cells. The study, taken as a whole, reports: The study listed 164 cytomegalovirus-associated TCR beta chains. Later, an analysis found that common viral pathogens appeared to be linked with several of the most significant clusters.

This PCR relied on a set of 60 Vbeta primers and 13 Jbeta primers. Assay used: immunoSEQ multiplex PCR; TCRdb lists only in-frame clones, some missing. The table shows roughly 130,000 clones, with 75% to 85% occurring only once. The CDR3 length is 12 residues. Germline V gene data show CDR1 as MDHEN and CDR2 as SYDVKM. V gave up 4 bases and J gave up 2 bases, with 4 bases separating them. The sequence was obtained from a woman aged 40 to 55 in good health and CMV-seropositive. Sample: PBMCs. The V gene is TRBV28, the J gene TRBJ2-3; D gene ambiguous. The CDR3 coding sequence is TGTGCCAGCAGTTCCCTCACAGATACGCAGTATTTT. Encoded protein: CASSSLTDTQYF.